The clone carrying this TCR beta chain appeared once. Antigen unknown. Assay used: immunoSEQ multiplex PCR; TCRdb lists only in-frame clones, some missing. In the table there are around 120,000 clones, about nine tenths of which are singletons. This entry belongs to a study of T cell responses to AZD1222 COVID-19 vaccine. Broader study findings: After the peak T cell response, and only then, were repertoires sampled. With dominance at 160-218 and 743-854, vaccine-associated CD4 TCRs spanned spike. Variant regions that are unmutated are reportedly the target of nearly half of spike-specific TCRs. Clonal diversity may have been underestimated, and the donors were mostly white British, with more females than males.

The germline CDR1 and CDR2 sequences are SNHLY and FYNNEI. Trimming removed 7 bases from V and 11 bases from J; junction bases left unmatched: 8. The CDR3 has 13 amino acids. The chain has TRBV2 and TRBJ1-6; 7 nucleotides line up with TRBD1. The source was peripheral blood, collected 28 days after the second AZD1222 dose. This receptor was obtained from an adult who received the AZD1222 COVID-19 vaccine. The CDR3 spells CASITQGRPPLHF. CDR3 DNA: TGTGCCAGCATCACACAGGGGAGGCCACCCCTCCACTTT.